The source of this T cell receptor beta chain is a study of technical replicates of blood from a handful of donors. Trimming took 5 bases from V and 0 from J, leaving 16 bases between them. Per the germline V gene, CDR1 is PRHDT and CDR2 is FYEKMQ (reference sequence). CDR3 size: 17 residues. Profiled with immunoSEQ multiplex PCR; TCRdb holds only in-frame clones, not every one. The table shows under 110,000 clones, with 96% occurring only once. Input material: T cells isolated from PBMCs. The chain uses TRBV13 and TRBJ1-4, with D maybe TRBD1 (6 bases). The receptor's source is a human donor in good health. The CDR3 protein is CASSRSSQGATNEKLFF. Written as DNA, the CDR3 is TGTGCCAGCAGCCGGTCATCACAGGGAGCAACTAATGAAAAACTGTTTTTT.